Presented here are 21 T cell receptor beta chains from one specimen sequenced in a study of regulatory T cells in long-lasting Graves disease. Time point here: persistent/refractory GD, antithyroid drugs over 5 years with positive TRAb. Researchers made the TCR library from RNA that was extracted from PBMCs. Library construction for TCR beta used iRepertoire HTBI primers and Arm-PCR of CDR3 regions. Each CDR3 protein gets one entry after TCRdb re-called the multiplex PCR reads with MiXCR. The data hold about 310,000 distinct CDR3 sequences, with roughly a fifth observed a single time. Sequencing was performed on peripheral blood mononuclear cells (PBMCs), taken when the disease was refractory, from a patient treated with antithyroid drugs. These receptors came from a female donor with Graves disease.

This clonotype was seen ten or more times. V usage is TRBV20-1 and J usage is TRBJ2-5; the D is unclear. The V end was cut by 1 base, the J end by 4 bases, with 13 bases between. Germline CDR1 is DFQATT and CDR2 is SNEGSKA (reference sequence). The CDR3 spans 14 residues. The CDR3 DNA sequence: TGCAGTGCTAGAGCACCTCGAGAAGGAGAGACCCAGTACTTC. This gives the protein CSARAPREGETQYF.

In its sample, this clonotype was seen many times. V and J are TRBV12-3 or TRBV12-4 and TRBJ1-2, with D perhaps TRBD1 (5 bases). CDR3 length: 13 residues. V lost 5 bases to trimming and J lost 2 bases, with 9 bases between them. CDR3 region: CASSEGQNYGYTF. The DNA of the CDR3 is TGTGCCAGCAGTGAGGGGCAGAACTATGGCTACACCTTC.

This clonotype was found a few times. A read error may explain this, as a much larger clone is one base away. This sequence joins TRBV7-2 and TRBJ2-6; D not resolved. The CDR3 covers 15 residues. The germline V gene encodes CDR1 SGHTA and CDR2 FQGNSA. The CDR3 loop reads CAGSLVGPGANVLTF. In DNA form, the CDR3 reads TGTGCCGGCAGCTTAGTCGGGCCAGGGGCCAACGTCCTGACTTTC.

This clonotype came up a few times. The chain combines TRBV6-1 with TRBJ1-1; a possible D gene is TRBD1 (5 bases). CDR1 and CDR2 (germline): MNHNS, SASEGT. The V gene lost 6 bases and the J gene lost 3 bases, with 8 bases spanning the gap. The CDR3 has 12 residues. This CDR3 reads CASRGADTEAFF. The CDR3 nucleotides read TGTGCCAGCAGAGGGGCGGACACTGAAGCTTTCTTT.

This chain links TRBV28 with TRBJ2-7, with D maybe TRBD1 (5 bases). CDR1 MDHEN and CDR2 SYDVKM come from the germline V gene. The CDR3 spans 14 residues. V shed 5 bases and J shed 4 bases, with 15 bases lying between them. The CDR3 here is CASSPPGFLYEQYF. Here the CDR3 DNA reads TGTGCCAGCAGTCCCCCAGGGTTTTTATACGAGCAGTACTTC. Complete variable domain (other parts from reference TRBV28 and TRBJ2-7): DVKVTQSSRYLVKRTGEKVFLECVQDMDHENMFWYRQDPGLGLRLIYFSYDVKMKEKGDIPEGYSVSREKKERFSLILESASTNQTSMYLCASSPPGFLYEQYFGPGTRLTVT.

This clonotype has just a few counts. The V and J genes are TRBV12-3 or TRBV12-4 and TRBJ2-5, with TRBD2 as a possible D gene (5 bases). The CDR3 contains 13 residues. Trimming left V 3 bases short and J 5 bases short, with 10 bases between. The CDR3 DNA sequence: TGTGCCAGCAGTTTCCGGGATTTGGAGACCCAGTACTTC. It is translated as CASSFRDLETQYF.

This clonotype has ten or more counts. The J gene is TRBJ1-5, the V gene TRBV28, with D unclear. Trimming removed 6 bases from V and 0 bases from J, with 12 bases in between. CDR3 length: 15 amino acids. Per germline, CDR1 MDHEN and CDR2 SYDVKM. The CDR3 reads CASSTLGYSNQPQHF. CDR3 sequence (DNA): TGTGCCAGCAGCACCCTCGGGTATAGCAATCAGCCCCAGCATTTT.

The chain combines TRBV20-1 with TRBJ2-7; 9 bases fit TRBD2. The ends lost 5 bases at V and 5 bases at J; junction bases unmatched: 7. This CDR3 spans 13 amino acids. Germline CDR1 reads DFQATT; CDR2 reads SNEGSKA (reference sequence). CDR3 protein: CSAYRTSDHEQYF. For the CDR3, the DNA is TGCAGTGCTTATCGGACTAGCGACCACGAGCAGTACTTC.

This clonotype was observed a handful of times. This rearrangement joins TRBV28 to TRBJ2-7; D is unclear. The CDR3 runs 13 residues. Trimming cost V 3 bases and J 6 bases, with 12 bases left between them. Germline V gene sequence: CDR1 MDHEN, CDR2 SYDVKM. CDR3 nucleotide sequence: TGTGCCAGCAGTTTTCCCCCCTACGGCGAGCAGTACTTC. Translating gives CASSFPPYGEQYF.

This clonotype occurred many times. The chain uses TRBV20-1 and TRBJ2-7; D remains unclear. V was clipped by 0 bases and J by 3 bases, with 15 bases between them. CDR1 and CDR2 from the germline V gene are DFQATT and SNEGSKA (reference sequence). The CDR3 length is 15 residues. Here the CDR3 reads CSARDTPLRDYEQYF. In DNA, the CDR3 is TGCAGTGCTAGAGATACGCCACTTCGCGACTACGAGCAGTACTTC.

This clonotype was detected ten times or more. CDR3 residues: CASNRDRTYEQYF. The CDR3 DNA is TGTGCCAGCAATCGGGACAGGACCTACGAGCAGTACTTC. The chain has TRBV2 and TRBJ2-7; 8 bases map to TRBD1. Per germline, CDR1 SNHLY and CDR2 FYNNEI. Germline trimming cut 7 bases from V and 2 bases from J; bases unmatched to any gene: 4. This CDR3 is built from 13 residues. The variable domain in full, with the rest retrieved from reference TRBV2 and TRBJ2-7, is EPEVTQTPSHQVTQMGQEVILRCVPISNHLYFYWYRQILGQKVEFLVSFYNNEISEKSEIFDDQFSVERPDGSNFTLKIRSTKLEDSAMYFCASNRDRTYEQYFGPGTRLTVT.

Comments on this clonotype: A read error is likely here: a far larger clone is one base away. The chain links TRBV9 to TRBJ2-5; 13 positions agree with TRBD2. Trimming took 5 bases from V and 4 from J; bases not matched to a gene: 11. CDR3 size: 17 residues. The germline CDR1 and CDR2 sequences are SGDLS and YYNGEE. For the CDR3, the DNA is TGTGCCAGCAGTTCGGGGCGGACTAGCGGGAGTCCAGAGACCCAGTACTTC. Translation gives CASSSGRTSGSPETQYF.

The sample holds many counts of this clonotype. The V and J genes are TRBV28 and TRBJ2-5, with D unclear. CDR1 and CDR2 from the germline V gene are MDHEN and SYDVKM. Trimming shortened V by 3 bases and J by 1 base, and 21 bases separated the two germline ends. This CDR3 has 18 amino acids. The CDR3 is CASSFGVSSRRPQETQYF. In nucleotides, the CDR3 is TGTGCCAGCAGTTTCGGTGTTTCCTCGCGGCGGCCCCAAGAGACCCAGTACTTC.

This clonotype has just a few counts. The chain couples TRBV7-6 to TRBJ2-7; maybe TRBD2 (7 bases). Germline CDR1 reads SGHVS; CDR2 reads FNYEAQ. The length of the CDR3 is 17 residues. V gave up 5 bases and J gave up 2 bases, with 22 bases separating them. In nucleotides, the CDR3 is TGTGCCAGCAGCACCCCGAATGGGGGGGCAGGGACCTACGAGCAGTACTTC. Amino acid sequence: CASSTPNGGAGTYEQYF.

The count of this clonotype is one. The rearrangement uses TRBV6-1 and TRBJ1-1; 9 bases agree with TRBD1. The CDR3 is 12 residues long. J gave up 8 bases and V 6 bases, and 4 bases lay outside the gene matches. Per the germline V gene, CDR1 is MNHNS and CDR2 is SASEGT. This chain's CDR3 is CASRTTGGEAFF. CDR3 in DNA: TGTGCCAGCAGGACGACAGGGGGGGAAGCTTTCTTT.

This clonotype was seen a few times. In nucleotides, the CDR3 is TGTGCCAGCAGCCTCTCGGACAGGGCAGCGGAGACCCAGTACTTC. Translated, it gives CASSLSDRAAETQYF. The chain carries TRBV3-1 and TRBJ2-5; 8 bases are shared with TRBD1. The CDR3 is 15 residues long. CDR1 is LGHDT and CDR2 is YNNKEL in the germline V gene (reference sequence). With 4 bases clipped from V and 5 bases from J, the junction kept 9 bases outside the gene matches.

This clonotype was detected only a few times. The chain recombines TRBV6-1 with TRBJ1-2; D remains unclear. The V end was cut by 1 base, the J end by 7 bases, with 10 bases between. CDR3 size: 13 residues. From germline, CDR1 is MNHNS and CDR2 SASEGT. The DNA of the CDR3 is TGTGCCAGCAGTGAAGACGGAGGACGTGGCTACACCTTC. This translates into CASSEDGGRGYTF.

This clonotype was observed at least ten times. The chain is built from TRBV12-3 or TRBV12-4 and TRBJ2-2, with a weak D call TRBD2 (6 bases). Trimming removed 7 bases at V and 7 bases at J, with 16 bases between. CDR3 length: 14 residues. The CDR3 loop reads CASTSLAKGGELFF. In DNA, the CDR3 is TGTGCCAGCACCTCCCTAGCGAAGGGCGGGGAGCTGTTTTTT.

The CDR3 reads CASSSGTLLNTEAFF. CDR3 DNA sequence: TGCGCCAGCAGCTCGGGGACACTCCTGAACACTGAAGCTTTCTTT. The chain joins TRBV5-1 to TRBJ1-1; TRBD1 is a possible D gene (6 bases). V was cut by 3 bases and J by 0 bases, with 12 bases left in between. The germline V gene encodes CDR1 SGHRS and CDR2 YFSETQ. The CDR3 is made up of 15 amino acids.

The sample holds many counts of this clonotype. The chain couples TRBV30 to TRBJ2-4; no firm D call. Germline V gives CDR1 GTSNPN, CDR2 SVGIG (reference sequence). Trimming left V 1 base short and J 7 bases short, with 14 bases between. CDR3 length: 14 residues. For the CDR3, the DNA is TGTGCCTGGAGTGCCCAGGCCCGTGGGAACATTCAGTACTTC. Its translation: CAWSAQARGNIQYF.

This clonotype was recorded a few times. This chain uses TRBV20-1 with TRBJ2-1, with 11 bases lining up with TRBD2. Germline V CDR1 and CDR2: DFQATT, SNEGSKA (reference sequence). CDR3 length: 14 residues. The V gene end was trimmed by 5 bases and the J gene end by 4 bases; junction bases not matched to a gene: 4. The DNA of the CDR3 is TGCAGTGCTCGAAGGACTAGCGGGTACAATGAGCAGTTCTTC. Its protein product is CSARRTSGYNEQFF.